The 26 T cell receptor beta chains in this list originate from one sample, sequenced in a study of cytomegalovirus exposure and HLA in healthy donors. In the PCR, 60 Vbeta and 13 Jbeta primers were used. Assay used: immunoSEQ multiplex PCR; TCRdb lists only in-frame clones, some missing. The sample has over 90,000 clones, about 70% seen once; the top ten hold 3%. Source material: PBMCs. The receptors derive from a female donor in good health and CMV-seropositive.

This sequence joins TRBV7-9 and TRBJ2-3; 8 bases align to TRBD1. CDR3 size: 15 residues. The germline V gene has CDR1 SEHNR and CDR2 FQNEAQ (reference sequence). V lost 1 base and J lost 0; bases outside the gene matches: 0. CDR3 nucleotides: TGTGCCAGCAGCTTAGGGACAGGGAGCACAGATACGCAGTATTTT. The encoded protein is CASSLGTGSTDTQYF.

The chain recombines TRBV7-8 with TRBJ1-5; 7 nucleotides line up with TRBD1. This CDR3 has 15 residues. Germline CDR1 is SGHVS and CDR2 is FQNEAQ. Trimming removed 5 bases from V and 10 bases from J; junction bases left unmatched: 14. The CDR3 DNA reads TGTGCCAGCAGCCCTGGACAGGCGTTAGGTCAACCCCAGCATTTT. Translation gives CASSPGQALGQPQHF.

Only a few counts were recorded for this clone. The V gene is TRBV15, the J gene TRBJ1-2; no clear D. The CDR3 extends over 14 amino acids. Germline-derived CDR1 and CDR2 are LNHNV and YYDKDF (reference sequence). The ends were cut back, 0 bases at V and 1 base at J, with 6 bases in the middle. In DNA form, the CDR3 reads TGTGCCACCAGCAGAGATCGGGGTAACTATGGCTACACCTTC. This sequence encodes CATSRDRGNYGYTF.

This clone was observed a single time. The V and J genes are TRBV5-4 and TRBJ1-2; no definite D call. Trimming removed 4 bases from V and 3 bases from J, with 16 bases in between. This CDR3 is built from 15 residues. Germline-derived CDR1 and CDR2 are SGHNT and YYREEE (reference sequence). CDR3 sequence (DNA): TGTGCCAGCAGCCCCGGGGAAGACGGGGACTATGGCTACACCTTC. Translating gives CASSPGEDGDYGYTF.

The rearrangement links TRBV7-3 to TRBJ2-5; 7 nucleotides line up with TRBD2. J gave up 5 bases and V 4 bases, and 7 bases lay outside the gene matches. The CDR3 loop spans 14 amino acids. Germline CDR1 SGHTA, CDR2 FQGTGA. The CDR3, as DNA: TGTGCCAGCAGCTCCCAATCCGGGGGGGAGACCCAGTACTTC. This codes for CASSSQSGGETQYF.

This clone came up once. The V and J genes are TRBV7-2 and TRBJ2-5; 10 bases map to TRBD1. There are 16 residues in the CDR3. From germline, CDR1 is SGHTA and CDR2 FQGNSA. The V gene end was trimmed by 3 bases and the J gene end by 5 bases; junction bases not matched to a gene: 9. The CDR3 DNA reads TGTGCCAGCAGCTTTCGGGGACAGGGGAGTGCGGAGACCCAGTACTTC. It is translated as CASSFRGQGSAETQYF.

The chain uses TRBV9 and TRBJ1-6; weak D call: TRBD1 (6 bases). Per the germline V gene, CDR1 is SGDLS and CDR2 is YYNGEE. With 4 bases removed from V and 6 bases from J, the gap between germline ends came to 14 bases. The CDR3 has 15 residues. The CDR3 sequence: CASSLQGPGNSPLHF. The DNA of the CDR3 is TGTGCCAGCAGCCTACAGGGACCGGGTAATTCACCCCTCCACTTT.

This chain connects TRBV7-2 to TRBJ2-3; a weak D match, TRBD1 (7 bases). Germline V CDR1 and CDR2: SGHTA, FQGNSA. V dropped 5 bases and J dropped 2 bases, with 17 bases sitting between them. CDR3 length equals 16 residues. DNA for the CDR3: TGTGCCAGCAGCCTCTTCGGGGGACAGACCACAGATACGCAGTATTTT. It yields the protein CASSLFGGQTTDTQYF.

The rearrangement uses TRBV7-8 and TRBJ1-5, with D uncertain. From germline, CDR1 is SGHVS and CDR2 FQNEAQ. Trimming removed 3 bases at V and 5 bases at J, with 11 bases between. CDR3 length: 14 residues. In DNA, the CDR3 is TGTGCCAGCAGCTTCCCTGGGCCGGATCAGCCCCAGCATTTT. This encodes CASSFPGPDQPQHF.

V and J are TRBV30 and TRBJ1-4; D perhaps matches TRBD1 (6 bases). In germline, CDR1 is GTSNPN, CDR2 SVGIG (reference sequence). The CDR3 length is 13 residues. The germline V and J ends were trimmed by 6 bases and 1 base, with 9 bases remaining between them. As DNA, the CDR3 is TGTGCCTGTAACAGGGAAACTAATGAAAAACTGTTTTTT. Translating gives CACNRETNEKLFF.

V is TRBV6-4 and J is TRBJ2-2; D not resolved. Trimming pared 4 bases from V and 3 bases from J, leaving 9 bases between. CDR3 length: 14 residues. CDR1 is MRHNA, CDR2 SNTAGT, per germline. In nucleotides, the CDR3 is TGTGCCAGCAGTGTACAGACCGACACCGGGGAGCTGTTTTTT. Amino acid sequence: CASSVQTDTGELFF.

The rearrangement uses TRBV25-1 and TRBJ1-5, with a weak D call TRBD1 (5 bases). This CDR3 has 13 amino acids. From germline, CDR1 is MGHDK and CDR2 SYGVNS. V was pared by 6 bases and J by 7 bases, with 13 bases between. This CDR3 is CASRQAGDQPQHF. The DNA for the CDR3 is TGTGCCAGCAGACAGGCGGGGGACCAGCCCCAGCATTTT.

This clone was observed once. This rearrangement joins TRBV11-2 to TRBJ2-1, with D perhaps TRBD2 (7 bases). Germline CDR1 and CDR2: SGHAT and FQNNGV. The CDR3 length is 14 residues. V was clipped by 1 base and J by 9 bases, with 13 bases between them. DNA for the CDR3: TGTGCCAGCAGCTTAGCGGGGGGCCCGTTTGAGCAGTTCTTC. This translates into CASSLAGGPFEQFF.

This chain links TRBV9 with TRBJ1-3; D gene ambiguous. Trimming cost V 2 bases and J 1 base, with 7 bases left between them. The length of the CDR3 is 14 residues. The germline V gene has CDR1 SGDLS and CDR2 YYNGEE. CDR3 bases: TGTGCCAGCAGCGTCGGTTTGTCTGGAAACACCATATATTTT. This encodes CASSVGLSGNTIYF. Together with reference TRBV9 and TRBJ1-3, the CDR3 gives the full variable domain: DSGVTQTPKHLITATGQRVTLRCSPRSGDLSVYWYQQSLDQGLQFLIQYYNGEERAKGNILERFSAQQFPDLHSELNLSSLELGDSALYFCASSVGLSGNTIYFGEGSWLTVV.

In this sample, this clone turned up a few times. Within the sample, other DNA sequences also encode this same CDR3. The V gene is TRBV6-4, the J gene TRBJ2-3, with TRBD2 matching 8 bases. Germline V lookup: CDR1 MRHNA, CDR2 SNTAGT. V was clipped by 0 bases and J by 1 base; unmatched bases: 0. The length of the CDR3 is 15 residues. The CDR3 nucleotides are TGTGCCAGCAGTGACTCTAGCGGGGGCACAGATACGCAGTATTTT. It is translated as CASSDSSGGTDTQYF.

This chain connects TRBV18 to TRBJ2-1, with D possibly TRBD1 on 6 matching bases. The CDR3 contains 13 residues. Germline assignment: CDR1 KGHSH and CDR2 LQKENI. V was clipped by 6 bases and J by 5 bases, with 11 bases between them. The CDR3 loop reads CASSPPGDNEQFF. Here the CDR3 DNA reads TGTGCCAGCTCCCCCCCAGGGGACAATGAGCAGTTCTTC.

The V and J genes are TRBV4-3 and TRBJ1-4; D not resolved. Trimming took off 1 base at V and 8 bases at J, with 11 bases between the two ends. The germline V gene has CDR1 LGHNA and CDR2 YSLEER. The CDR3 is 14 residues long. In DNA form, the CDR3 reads TGCGCCAGCAGCCAAGCTCTAAGCCGGGAAAAACTGTTTTTT. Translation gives CASSQALSREKLFF.

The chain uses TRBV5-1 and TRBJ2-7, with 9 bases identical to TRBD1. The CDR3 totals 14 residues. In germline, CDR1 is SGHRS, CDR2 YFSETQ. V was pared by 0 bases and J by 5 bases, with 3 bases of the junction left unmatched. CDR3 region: CASSLARDRDEQYF. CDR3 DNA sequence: TGCGCCAGCAGCTTGGCCCGGGACAGGGACGAGCAGTACTTC.

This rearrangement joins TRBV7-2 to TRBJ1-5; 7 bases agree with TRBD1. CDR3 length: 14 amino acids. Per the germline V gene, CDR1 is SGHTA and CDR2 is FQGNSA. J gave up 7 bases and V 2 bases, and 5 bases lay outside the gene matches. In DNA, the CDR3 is TGTGCCAGCAGCTTAAAAGGGGGCAGACAGCCCCAGCATTTT. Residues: CASSLKGGRQPQHF.

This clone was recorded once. The CDR3 loop is CASSLGRAHEQYF. In nucleotides, the CDR3 is TGTGCCAGCAGTTTAGGCAGGGCCCACGAGCAGTACTTC. The rearrangement links TRBV27 to TRBJ2-7; possible D gene TRBD1, 5 bases. CDR3 length equals 13 residues. The germline V and J ends were trimmed by 2 bases and 5 bases, with 10 bases remaining between them. Germline V gene data show CDR1 as MNHEY and CDR2 as SMNVEV (reference sequence).

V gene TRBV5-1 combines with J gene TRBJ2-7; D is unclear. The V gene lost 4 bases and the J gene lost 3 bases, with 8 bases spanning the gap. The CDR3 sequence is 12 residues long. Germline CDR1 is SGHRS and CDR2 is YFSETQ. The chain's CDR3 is CASSGPGYEQYF. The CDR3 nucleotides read TGCGCCAGCAGCGGCCCGGGCTACGAGCAGTACTTC.

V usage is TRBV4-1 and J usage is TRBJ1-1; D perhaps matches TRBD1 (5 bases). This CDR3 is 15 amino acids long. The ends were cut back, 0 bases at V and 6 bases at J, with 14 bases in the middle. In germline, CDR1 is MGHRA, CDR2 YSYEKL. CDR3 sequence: CASSQESNRGAEAFF. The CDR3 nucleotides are TGCGCCAGCAGCCAAGAGAGCAACCGGGGGGCTGAAGCTTTCTTT.

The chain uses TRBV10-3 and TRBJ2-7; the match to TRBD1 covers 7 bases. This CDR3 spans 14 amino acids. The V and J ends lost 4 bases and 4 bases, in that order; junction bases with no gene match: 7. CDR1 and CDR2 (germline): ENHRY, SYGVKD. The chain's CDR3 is CAISVRGPSYEQYF. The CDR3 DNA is TGTGCCATCAGTGTGAGGGGGCCATCTTACGAGCAGTACTTC.

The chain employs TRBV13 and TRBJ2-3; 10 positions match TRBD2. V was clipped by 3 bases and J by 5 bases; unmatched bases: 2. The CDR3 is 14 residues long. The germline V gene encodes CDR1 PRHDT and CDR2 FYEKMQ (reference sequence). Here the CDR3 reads CASSFSGGGDTQYF. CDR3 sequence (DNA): TGTGCCAGCAGCTTCAGCGGGGGGGGAGATACGCAGTATTTT. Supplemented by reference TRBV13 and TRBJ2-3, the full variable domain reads AAGVIQSPRHLIKEKRETATLKCYPIPRHDTVYWYQQGPGQDPQFLISFYEKMQSDKGSIPDRFSAQQFSDYHSELNMSSLELGDSALYFCASSFSGGGDTQYFGPGTRLTVL.

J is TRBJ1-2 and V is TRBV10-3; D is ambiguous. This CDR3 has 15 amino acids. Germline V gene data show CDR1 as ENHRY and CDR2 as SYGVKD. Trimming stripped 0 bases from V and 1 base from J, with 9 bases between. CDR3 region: CAISESGVLNYGYTF. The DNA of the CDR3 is TGTGCCATCAGTGAGTCGGGAGTCCTTAACTATGGCTACACCTTC.

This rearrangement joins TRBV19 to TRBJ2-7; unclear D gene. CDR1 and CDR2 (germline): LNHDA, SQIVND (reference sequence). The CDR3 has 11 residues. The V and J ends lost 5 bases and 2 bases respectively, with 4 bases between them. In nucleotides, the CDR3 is TGTGCCAGTAGTTCCACCTACGAGCAGTACTTC. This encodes CASSSTYEQYF.